This T cell receptor (beta chain) emerged from a study of graft-versus-host responses after intestinal transplantation. Overall study: Every one of the recipients received anti-thymocyte globulin induction and afterwards took tacrolimus and steroids for around 3 years.

Whole-study results and caveats: The marrow of recipients harbored GvH clones, and ileum or blood showed some of them first.

Plating of about 200,000 CFSE-labeled responder cells was done together with about 200,000 irradiated, violet-dye-labeled stimulator cells. V lost 6 bases and J lost 2; bases outside the gene matches: 5. CDR1 is SEHNR and CDR2 is FQNEAQ in the germline V gene (reference sequence). This CDR3 has 14 amino acids. Generated by immunoSEQ multiplex PCR, the TCRdb table keeps only in-frame clones and is missing some. Altogether approximately 10,000 clones are present, about 28% being singletons, with the ten largest covering approximately 5.7%. The gene calls are TRBV7-9 and TRBJ1-1, with 8 nucleotides matching TRBD1. The source material was alloreactive CD4+ T cells from a mixed lymphocyte reaction culture, sampled before transplantation. Subset described: CFSE-low proliferating T cells sorted from roughly six-day pre-transplant mixed lymphocyte reaction (GvH or HvG direction). This TCR was recovered from a human patient who was an organ donor for intestinal transplantation. The CDR3 spells CASSFGTGNTEAFF. CDR3 sequence (DNA): TGTGCCAGCAGTTTCGGGACAGGTAACACTGAAGCTTTCTTT.